This paragraph reports one T cell receptor (beta chain). TCRdb itself ran the 5' RACE reads through MiXCR, one entry per CDR3 protein. The table shows 460,000 or so distinct CDR3 sequences, with approximately 15% occurring only once. The sample comes from a study of identical twins. The CDR3 length is 14 residues. Per germline, CDR1 ENHRY and CDR2 SYGVKD. After removal of 2 bases from V and 5 bases from J, the junction contained 5 bases not matched to a gene. This sample also appeared in a second study, on yellow fever vaccine responses in identical twins.

The rearrangement links TRBV10-3 to TRBJ2-5; TRBD1 agrees at 7 bases. This receptor was identified in a woman aged 18-29 years in good health. Sequencing was performed on CD4+ T cells sorted from blood. The CDR3 is CAISETGVEETQYF. The CDR3 nucleotides read TGTGCCATCAGTGAGACAGGGGTGGAGGAGACCCAGTACTTC.